The present TCR beta chain was sequenced within a study of blood T cell repertoires in COVID-19. Study-level background: Samples of COVID-19 (acute and convalescent) were obtained from the United States, Italy and Spain. The analysed material was cDNA or gDNA that came from T cells, B-cell-depleted T cells, or PBMCs.

Under the authors' procedure: Amplification of reference gene primers was used by the study to estimate nucleated cell counts. This table comes from immunoSEQ multiplex PCR, and its TCRdb copy is limited to in-frame clones, with some not included. The V and J calls and clone size come from that table; D and trimming were worked out from the DNA. The sample yields fewer than 300,000 clones, 83% seen once. This TCR was sampled from a woman aged 70-85 years with active or convalescent COVID-19. Specimen: peripheral blood.

In DNA form, the CDR3 reads TGCGCCAGCAGCTTGGGGACAGGGGGCAGCGGTTCACCCCTCCACTTT. Translation: CASSLGTGGSGSPLHF. V gene TRBV5-1 combines with J gene TRBJ1-6, with TRBD1 matching 11 bases. The CDR3 has 16 amino acids. Germline CDR1 SGHRS, CDR2 YFSETQ. The trim removed 0 bases at V and 9 bases at J, leaving 5 bases unmatched.